Below, 22 T cell receptor beta chains from the same sample are listed, as sequenced in a study of PD-L1 blockade in urothelial cancer. Profiling relied on immunoSEQ multiplex PCR, and the TCRdb table lists in-frame clones only, not all of them. The repertoire consists of fewer than 75,000 clones, with 80% to 85% occurring once and the leading ten covering about 4.7%. Specimen: PBMCs, collected around atezolizumab (anti-PD-L1) treatment. Receptor source: a man aged 70-80 years with urothelial cancer.

The J gene is TRBJ2-2, the V gene TRBV7-2; a possible D gene is TRBD2 (5 bases). V lost 5 bases to trimming and J lost 13 bases, with 17 bases between them. This CDR3 is built from 13 residues. In germline, CDR1 is SGHTA, CDR2 FQGNSA. CDR3 DNA: TGTGCCAGCAGCGCCGAGGGTCTGTCGGCGCTGTTTTTT. Translation: CASSAEGLSALFF.

This chain connects TRBV9 to TRBJ2-1; 11 bases fit TRBD2. Trimming removed 0 bases from V and 0 bases from J; junction bases left unmatched: 11. The CDR3 is made up of 20 amino acids. The germline gives CDR1 SGDLS, CDR2 YYNGEE. The CDR3 is CASSVGVRTSGLSSYNEQFF. CDR3 sequence (DNA): TGTGCCAGCAGCGTAGGAGTCCGGACTAGCGGGCTTAGCTCCTACAATGAGCAGTTCTTC. The variable domain in full, completed from reference TRBV9 and TRBJ2-1, reads DSGVTQTPKHLITATGQRVTLRCSPRSGDLSVYWYQQSLDQGLQFLIQYYNGEERAKGNILERFSAQQFPDLHSELNLSSLELGDSALYFCASSVGVRTSGLSSYNEQFFGPGTRLTVL.

The gene calls are TRBV6-5 and TRBJ1-2; 8 positions match TRBD1. Trimming removed 5 bases from V and 7 bases from J; junction bases left unmatched: 9. The CDR3 extends over 14 amino acids. Germline CDR1 reads MNHEY; CDR2 reads SVGAGI. CDR3 coding DNA: TGTGCCAGCAGTAAACGGACAGGGTTGAGTGGCTACACCTTC. It translates to CASSKRTGLSGYTF.

Only a few counts were recorded for this clone. V is TRBV4-1 and J is TRBJ2-1; 9 bases agree with TRBD2. The CDR3 extends over 17 amino acids. Germline V gene sequence: CDR1 MGHRA, CDR2 YSYEKL. Trimming took 3 bases from V and 2 from J; bases not matched to a gene: 8. CDR3: CASSHTSGPPPYNEQFF. CDR3 DNA: TGCGCCAGCAGCCATACTAGCGGGCCCCCCCCCTACAATGAGCAGTTCTTC.

The CDR3 nucleotides are TGTGCCAGCAGCCGGGACAGACCAATTTACAATGAGCAGTTCTTC. This translates into CASSRDRPIYNEQFF. This chain joins TRBV7-9 and TRBJ2-1, with 7 bases lining up with TRBD1. CDR1 and CDR2 (germline): SEHNR, FQNEAQ (reference sequence). J was trimmed by 4 bases and V by 5 bases; bases with no gene match: 8. This CDR3 spans 15 amino acids. The whole variable domain, filled in from reference TRBV7-9 and TRBJ2-1, reads DTGVSQNPRHKITKRGQNVTFRCDPISEHNRLYWYRQTLGQGPEFLTYFQNEAQLEKSRLLSDRFSAERPKGSFSTLEIQRTEQGDSAMYLCASSRDRPIYNEQFFGPGTRLTVL.

The V and J genes are TRBV7-6 and TRBJ2-2, with 9 bases lining up with TRBD2. The V gene end was trimmed by 5 bases and the J gene end by 7 bases; junction bases not matched to a gene: 11. From germline, CDR1 is SGHVS and CDR2 FNYEAQ. The CDR3 spans 16 residues. The CDR3 sequence is CASSLPAGGRDGELFF. The CDR3 DNA reads as TGTGCCAGCAGCCTCCCGGCGGGAGGGAGGGACGGGGAGCTGTTTTTT. Together with reference TRBV7-6 and TRBJ2-2, the CDR3 gives the full variable domain: GAGVSQSPRYKVTKRGQDVALRCDPISGHVSLYWYRQALGQGPEFLTYFNYEAQQDKSGLPNDRFSAERPEGSISTLTIQRTEQRDSAMYRCASSLPAGGRDGELFFGEGSRLTVL.

The rearrangement links TRBV7-9 to TRBJ1-4; TRBD1 agrees at 7 bases. Germline loops: CDR1 SEHNR, CDR2 FQNEAQ (reference sequence). CDR3 length: 15 residues. The V gene end was trimmed by 6 bases and the J gene end by 0 bases; junction bases not matched to a gene: 4. The CDR3 DNA follows: TGTGCCAGCAGTCTCGACAGGGCAACTAATGAAAAACTGTTTTTT. Its translation is CASSLDRATNEKLFF.

This chain connects TRBV6-1 to TRBJ2-7; TRBD2 is a possible D gene (6 bases). The CDR3 runs 13 residues. V was cut by 8 bases and J by 2 bases, with 13 bases left in between. Looked up from germline, CDR1 is MNHNS and CDR2 is SASEGT. The CDR3 nucleotides are TGTGCCAGCGGTCGGGAGTCTGCCTACGAGCAGTACTTC. Encoded protein: CASGRESAYEQYF.

This clone has a handful of counts. This sequence joins TRBV7-9 and TRBJ2-7; D gene ambiguous. V was pared by 1 base and J by 5 bases, with 12 bases between. The germline V gene has CDR1 SEHNR and CDR2 FQNEAQ (reference sequence). The CDR3 consists of 14 residues. CDR3 bases: TGTGCCAGCAGCTTAGAAGGCGGAAGCGACGAGCAGTACTTC. This codes for CASSLEGGSDEQYF.

The chain couples TRBV2 to TRBJ1-2; 9 nucleotides line up with TRBD1. This CDR3 has 13 residues. V lost 6 bases and J lost 6; bases outside the gene matches: 5. The V gene's germline CDR1 is SNHLY and CDR2 FYNNEI. CDR3 DNA: TGTGCCAGCAGCGGAAGGACAGGGGATGGCTACACCTTC. Amino acids: CASSGRTGDGYTF.

In this sample, this clone turned up a few times. The chain carries TRBV6-4 and TRBJ1-2; 8 nucleotides match TRBD1. With V trimmed by 4 bases and J by 4 bases, 5 bases remained unmatched. The CDR3 runs to 14 residues. CDR1 is MRHNA, CDR2 SNTAGT, per germline. CDR3 amino acids: CASSATGATYGYTF. The CDR3 DNA reads as TGTGCCAGCAGTGCGACAGGGGCAACCTATGGCTACACCTTC.

The chain recombines TRBV7-9 with TRBJ2-7, with D tentatively TRBD2 (5 bases). Trimming took 4 bases from V and 5 from J, leaving 15 bases between them. The CDR3 covers 14 residues. Germline lookup yields CDR1 SEHNR and CDR2 FQNEAQ (reference sequence). The CDR3 protein is CASSSRSEGHEQYF. The CDR3 DNA sequence: TGTGCCAGCAGCTCACGTTCAGAGGGTCACGAGCAGTACTTC. Full variable domain (outside the CDR3, taken from reference TRBV7-9 and TRBJ2-7): DTGVSQNPRHKITKRGQNVTFRCDPISEHNRLYWYRQTLGQGPEFLTYFQNEAQLEKSRLLSDRFSAERPKGSFSTLEIQRTEQGDSAMYLCASSSRSEGHEQYFGPGTRLTVT.

V usage is TRBV7-9 and J usage is TRBJ2-7; 16 bases agree with TRBD2. The CDR3 totals 17 residues. In germline, CDR1 is SEHNR, CDR2 FQNEAQ (reference sequence). J was trimmed by 0 bases and V by 4 bases; bases with no gene match: 3. CDR3 DNA: TGTGCCAGCAGCTCGGGACTAGCGGGAGGGAGCTCCTACGAGCAGTACTTC. This codes for CASSSGLAGGSSYEQYF. Drawing the rest from reference TRBV7-9 and TRBJ2-7, the complete variable domain is DTGVSQNPRHKITKRGQNVTFRCDPISEHNRLYWYRQTLGQGPEFLTYFQNEAQLEKSRLLSDRFSAERPKGSFSTLEIQRTEQGDSAMYLCASSSGLAGGSSYEQYFGPGTRLTVT.

The V gene is TRBV5-1, the J gene TRBJ2-1, with D possibly being TRBD1 (6 bases). From germline, CDR1 is SGHRS and CDR2 YFSETQ. This CDR3 is 17 amino acids long. Trimming stripped 2 bases from V and 0 bases from J, with 15 bases between. Written as DNA, the CDR3 is TGCGCCAGCAGCTTTACGGGACACACTCTCTCCTACAATGAGCAGTTCTTC. It is translated as CASSFTGHTLSYNEQFF.

CDR3 amino acids: CASSQDYDQPQHF. CDR3 DNA: TGCGCCAGCAGCCAGGACTACGATCAGCCCCAGCATTTT. This sequence joins TRBV5-1 and TRBJ1-5; D unresolved. Germline-derived CDR1 and CDR2 are SGHRS and YFSETQ. The CDR3 has 13 residues. V shed 4 bases and J shed 5 bases, with 10 bases lying between them.

This clone is a singleton in its sample. This rearrangement joins TRBV7-8 to TRBJ1-5; 7 nucleotides align to TRBD1. Trimming cost V 3 bases and J 6 bases; bases outside gene matches: 5. CDR3 length: 14 residues. Germline V gene lookup returns CDR1 SGHVS and CDR2 FQNEAQ. CDR3 DNA sequence: TGTGCCAGCAGCTTGACAGGGATAGGTCAGCCCCAGCATTTT. Translating it yields CASSLTGIGQPQHF. Drawing the rest from reference TRBV7-8 and TRBJ1-5, the complete variable domain is GAGVSQSPRYKVAKRGQDVALRCDPISGHVSLFWYQQALGQGPEFLTYFQNEAQLDKSGLPSDRFFAERPEGSVSTLKIQRTQQEDSAVYLCASSLTGIGQPQHFGDGTRLSIL.

The chain carries TRBV9 and TRBJ2-3; 8 nucleotides line up with TRBD2. This CDR3 has 16 amino acids. Germline-derived CDR1 and CDR2 are SGDLS and YYNGEE. Trimming at V came to 6 bases and at J to 2 bases, leaving 11 bases not matched to a gene. The DNA of the CDR3 is TGTGCCAGCACCAGAACAGGCGGGAGGAACACAGATACGCAGTATTTT. Protein: CASTRTGGRNTDTQYF. Full variable domain (rest looked up from reference TRBV9 and TRBJ2-3): DSGVTQTPKHLITATGQRVTLRCSPRSGDLSVYWYQQSLDQGLQFLIQYYNGEERAKGNILERFSAQQFPDLHSELNLSSLELGDSALYFCASTRTGGRNTDTQYFGPGTRLTVL.

The rearrangement uses TRBV27 and TRBJ2-3, with 8 bases fitting TRBD2. CDR1 and CDR2 from the germline V gene are MNHEY and SMNVEV (reference sequence). After removal of 7 bases from V and 2 bases from J, the junction contained 11 bases not matched to a gene. There are 16 residues in the CDR3. CDR3 region: CASKIAGTYHTDTQYF. In DNA, the CDR3 is TGTGCCAGCAAGATAGCGGGAACCTATCACACAGATACGCAGTATTTT.

J is TRBJ2-3 and V is TRBV28; D ambiguous. Germline lookup yields CDR1 MDHEN and CDR2 SYDVKM. The ends were cut back, 2 bases at V and 11 bases at J, with 14 bases in the middle. The CDR3 sequence is 13 residues long. The CDR3, as DNA: TGTGCCAGCAGTTTAGTGGCCCCCTCAGAGCAGTATTTT. Residues: CASSLVAPSEQYF. The full variable domain, with the rest looked up from reference TRBV28 and TRBJ2-3, is DVKVTQSSRYLVKRTGEKVFLECVQDMDHENMFWYRQDPGLGLRLIYFSYDVKMKEKGDIPEGYSVSREKKERFSLILESASTNQTSMYLCASSLVAPSEQYFGPGTRLTVL.

This chain joins TRBV28 and TRBJ1-5; D ambiguous. The CDR3 runs 16 residues. Germline CDR1 and CDR2: MDHEN and SYDVKM. V lost 2 bases to trimming and J lost 0 bases, with 11 bases between them. The CDR3 coding sequence is TGTGCCAGCAGTTTAAGTCGTGGAGTTAGCAATCAGCCCCAGCATTTT. Its protein is CASSLSRGVSNQPQHF.

The chain couples TRBV5-1 to TRBJ2-7; TRBD2 agrees at 12 bases. Germline V CDR1 and CDR2: SGHRS, YFSETQ. V gave up 3 bases and J gave up 6 bases; unmatched junction bases: 10. This CDR3 is 16 amino acids long. The CDR3 DNA sequence: TGCGCCAGCAGCTGGGAACTAGCGGGAGGCGGTGGCGAGCAGTACTTC. Protein product: CASSWELAGGGGEQYF.

The chain links TRBV5-6 to TRBJ2-7, with 8 bases fitting TRBD2. Per the germline V gene, CDR1 is SGHDT and CDR2 is YYEEEE. CDR3 size: 16 residues. With 3 bases clipped from V and 2 bases from J, the junction kept 10 bases outside the gene matches. CDR3 residues: CASSYSRGGPPYEQYF. As DNA, the CDR3 is TGTGCCAGCAGCTACAGCCGGGGGGGTCCCCCCTACGAGCAGTACTTC.